This T cell receptor (beta chain) was documented in a study of Ad26.COV2.S vaccination and SARS-CoV-2 variants. About this clone itself: Its cognate antigen is unknown.

TCRdb's table, derived via immunoSEQ multiplex PCR, lists solely in-frame clones and lacks some. Of about 350,000 clones listed, around 83% were seen once; the top ten hold about 3.3%. Germline values: CDR1 SGHTA, CDR2 FQGNSA. V dropped 3 bases and J dropped 3 bases, with 11 bases sitting between them. The CDR3 extends over 14 amino acids. Treatment meaning: about 20 received Ad26.COV2.S at low or high dose, single or two shots; about 5 received placebo; per-sample allocation not given. Sampling took place 63 days after the first vaccine or placebo injection. Findings and limits, study-wide: Vaccine recipients and placebo recipients showed similar non-spike TCR breadth.

The input for sequencing was peripheral blood, taken in a trial of Ad26.COV2.S vaccine versus placebo. The chain has TRBV7-2 and TRBJ2-5; perhaps TRBD2 as D (5 bases). This TCR was sampled from a person between 18 and 65 years old who received the Ad26.COV2.S COVID-19 vaccine or a placebo. This CDR3 is CASSFHLAKETQYF. CDR3 bases: TGTGCCAGCAGCTTCCACTTAGCGAAAGAGACCCAGTACTTC.